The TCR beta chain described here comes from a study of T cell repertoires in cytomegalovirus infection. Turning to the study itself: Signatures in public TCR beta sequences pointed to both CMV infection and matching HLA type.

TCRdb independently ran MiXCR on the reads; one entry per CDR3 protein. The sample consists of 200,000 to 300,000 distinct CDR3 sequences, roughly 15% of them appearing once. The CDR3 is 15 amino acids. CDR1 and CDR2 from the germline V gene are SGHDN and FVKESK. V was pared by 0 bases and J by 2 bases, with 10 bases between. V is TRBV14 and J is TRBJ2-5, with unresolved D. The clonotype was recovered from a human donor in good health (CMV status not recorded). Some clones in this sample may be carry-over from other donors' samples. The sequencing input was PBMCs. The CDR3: CASSQDRHPQETQYF. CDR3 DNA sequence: TGTGCCAGCAGCCAAGATCGTCACCCGCAAGAGACCCAGTACTTC.